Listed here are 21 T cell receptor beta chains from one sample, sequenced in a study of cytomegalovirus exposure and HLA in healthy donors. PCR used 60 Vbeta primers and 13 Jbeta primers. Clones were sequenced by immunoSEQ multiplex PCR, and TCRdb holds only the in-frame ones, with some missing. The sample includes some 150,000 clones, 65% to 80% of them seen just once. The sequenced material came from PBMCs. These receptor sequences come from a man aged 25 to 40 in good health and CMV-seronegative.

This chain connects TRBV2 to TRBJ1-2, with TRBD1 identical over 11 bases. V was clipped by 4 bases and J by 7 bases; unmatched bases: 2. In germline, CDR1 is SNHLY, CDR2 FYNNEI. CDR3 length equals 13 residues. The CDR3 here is CASSGTGGVGYTF. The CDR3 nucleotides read TGTGCCAGCAGTGGGACAGGGGGCGTTGGCTACACCTTC.

This CDR3 is CASSIEYSGNTIYF. The CDR3 region has the DNA TGTGCCAGTAGTATAGAGTACTCTGGAAACACCATATATTTT. The rearrangement joins TRBV19 to TRBJ1-3, with D uncertain. Germline assignment: CDR1 LNHDA and CDR2 SQIVND (reference sequence). V dropped 0 bases and J dropped 0 bases, with 3 bases sitting between them. The CDR3 runs 14 residues.

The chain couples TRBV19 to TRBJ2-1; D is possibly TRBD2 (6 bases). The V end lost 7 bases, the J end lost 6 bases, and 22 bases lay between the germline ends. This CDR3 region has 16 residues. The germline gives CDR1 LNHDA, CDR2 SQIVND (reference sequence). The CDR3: CASNMGWRDRGNEQFF. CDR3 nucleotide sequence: TGTGCCAGTAACATGGGTTGGCGGGATCGGGGCAATGAGCAGTTCTTC.

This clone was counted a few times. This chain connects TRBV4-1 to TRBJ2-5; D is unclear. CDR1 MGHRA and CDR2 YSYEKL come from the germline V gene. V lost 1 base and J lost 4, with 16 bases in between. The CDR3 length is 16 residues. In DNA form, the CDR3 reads TGCGCCAGCAGCCAAGTTTACAGTGGCGCACGAGAGACCCAGTACTTC. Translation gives CASSQVYSGARETQYF.

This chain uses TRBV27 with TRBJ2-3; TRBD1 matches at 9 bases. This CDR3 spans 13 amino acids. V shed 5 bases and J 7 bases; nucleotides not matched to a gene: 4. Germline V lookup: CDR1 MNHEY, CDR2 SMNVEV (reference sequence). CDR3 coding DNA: TGTGCCAGCAGTACAGGGGGCCGGTATACGCAGTATTTT. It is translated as CASSTGGRYTQYF.

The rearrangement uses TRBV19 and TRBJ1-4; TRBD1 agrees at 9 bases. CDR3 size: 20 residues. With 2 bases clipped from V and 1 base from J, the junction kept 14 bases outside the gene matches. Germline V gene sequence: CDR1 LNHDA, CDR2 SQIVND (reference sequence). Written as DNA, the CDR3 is TGTGCCAGTAGTATACAGGGGACAGGGAAGGCACGTCGAACTAATGAAAAACTGTTTTTT. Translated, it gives CASSIQGTGKARRTNEKLFF. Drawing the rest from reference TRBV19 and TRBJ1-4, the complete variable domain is DGGITQSPKYLFRKEGQNVTLSCEQNLNHDAMYWYRQDPGQGLRLIYYSQIVNDFQKGDIAEGYSVSREKKESFPLTVTSAQKNPTAFYLCASSIQGTGKARRTNEKLFFGSGTQLSVL.

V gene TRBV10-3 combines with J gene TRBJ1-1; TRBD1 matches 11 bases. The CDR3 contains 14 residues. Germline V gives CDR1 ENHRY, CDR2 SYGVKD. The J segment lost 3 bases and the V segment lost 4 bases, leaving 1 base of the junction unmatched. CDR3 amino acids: CAISGDRGDTEAFF. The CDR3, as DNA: TGTGCCATCAGTGGGGACAGGGGGGACACTGAAGCTTTCTTT.

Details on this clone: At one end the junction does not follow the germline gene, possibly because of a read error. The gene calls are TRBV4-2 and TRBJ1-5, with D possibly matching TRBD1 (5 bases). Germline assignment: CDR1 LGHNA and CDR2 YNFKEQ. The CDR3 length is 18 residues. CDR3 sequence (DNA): TGTGCCAGCAGCCAAGATCCAGTCGGGGGTGGTAGCCATCAGCCCCAGCATTTT. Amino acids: CASSQDPVGGGSHQPQHF.

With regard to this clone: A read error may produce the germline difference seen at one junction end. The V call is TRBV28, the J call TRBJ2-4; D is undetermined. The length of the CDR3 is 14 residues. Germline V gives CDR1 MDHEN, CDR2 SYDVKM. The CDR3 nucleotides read TGTGCCAGCAGCCTGGGCACCACTCAAAACAGTCAGTACTTC. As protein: CASSLGTTQNSQYF.

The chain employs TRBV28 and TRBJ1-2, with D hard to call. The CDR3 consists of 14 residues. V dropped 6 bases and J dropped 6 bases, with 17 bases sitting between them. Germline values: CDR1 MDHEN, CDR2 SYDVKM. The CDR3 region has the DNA TGTGCCAGCAGGAGGAGGGTCCAACTTCATGGCTACACCTTC. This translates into CASRRRVQLHGYTF.

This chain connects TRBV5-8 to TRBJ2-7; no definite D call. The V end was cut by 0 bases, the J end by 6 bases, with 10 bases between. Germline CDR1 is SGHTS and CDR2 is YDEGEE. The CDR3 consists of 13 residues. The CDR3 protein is CASSLGISGEQYF. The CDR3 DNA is TGTGCCAGCAGCTTGGGGATCTCGGGCGAGCAGTACTTC.

CDR3 sequence (DNA): TGTGCCAGCAGCTCCTTAGCGGGAAACACAGATACGCAGTATTTT. This codes for CASSSLAGNTDTQYF. V and J are TRBV6-5 and TRBJ2-3; 8 bases are shared with TRBD2. Germline V lookup: CDR1 MNHEY, CDR2 SVGAGI. With V trimmed by 6 bases and J by 2 bases, 7 bases remained unmatched. The CDR3 is 15 amino acids.

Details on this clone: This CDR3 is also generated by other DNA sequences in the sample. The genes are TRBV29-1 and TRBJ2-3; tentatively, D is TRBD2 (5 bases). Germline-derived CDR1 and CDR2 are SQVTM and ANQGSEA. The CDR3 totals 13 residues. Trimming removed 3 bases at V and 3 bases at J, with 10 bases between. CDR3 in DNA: TGCAGCGTTGATGAGGGTGGAACAGATACGCAGTATTTT. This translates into CSVDEGGTDTQYF.

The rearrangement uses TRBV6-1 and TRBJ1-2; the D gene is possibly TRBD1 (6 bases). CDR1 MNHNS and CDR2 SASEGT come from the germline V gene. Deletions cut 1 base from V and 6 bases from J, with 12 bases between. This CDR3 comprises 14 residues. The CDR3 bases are TGTGCCAGCAGTGAAGTCAGGACAGCCCATGGCTACACCTTC. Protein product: CASSEVRTAHGYTF.

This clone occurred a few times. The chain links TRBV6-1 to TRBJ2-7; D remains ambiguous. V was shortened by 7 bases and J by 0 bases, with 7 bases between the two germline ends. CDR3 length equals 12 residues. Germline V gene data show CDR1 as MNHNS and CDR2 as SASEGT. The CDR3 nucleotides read TGTGCCAGCAACACCCGCTCCTACGAGCAGTACTTC. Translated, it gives CASNTRSYEQYF.

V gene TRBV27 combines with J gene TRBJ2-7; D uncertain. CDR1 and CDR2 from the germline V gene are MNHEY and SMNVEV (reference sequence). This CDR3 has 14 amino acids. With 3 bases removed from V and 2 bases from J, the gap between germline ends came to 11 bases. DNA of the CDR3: TGTGCCAGCAGTTTCCGTGATAGTGCCTACGAGCAGTACTTC. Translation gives CASSFRDSAYEQYF.

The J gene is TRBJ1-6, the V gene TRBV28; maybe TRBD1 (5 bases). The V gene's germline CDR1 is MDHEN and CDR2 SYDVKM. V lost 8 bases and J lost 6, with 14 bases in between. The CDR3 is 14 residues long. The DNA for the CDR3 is TGTGCCAGCGCCGGGGGAAGACTTAATTCACCCCTCCACTTT. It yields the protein CASAGGRLNSPLHF.

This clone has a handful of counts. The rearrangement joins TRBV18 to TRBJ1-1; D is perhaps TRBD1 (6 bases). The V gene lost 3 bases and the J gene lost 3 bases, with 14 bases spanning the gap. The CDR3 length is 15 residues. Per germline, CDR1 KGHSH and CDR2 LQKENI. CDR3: CASSPSSRGDTEAFF. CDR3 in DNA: TGTGCCAGCTCACCTTCTAGCAGGGGCGACACTGAAGCTTTCTTT.

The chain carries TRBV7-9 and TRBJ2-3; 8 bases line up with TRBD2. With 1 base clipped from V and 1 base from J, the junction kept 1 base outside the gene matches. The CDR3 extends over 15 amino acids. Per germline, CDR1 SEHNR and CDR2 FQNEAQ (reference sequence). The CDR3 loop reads CASSLELAGTDTQYF. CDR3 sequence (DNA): TGTGCCAGCAGCTTAGAACTAGCGGGCACAGATACGCAGTATTTT.

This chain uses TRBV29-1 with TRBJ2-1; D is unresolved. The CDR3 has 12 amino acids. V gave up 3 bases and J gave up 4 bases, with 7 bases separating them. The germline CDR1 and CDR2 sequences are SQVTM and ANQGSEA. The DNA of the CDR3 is TGCAGCGTTGACCCCAGTTACAATGAGCAGTTCTTC. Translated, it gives CSVDPSYNEQFF.

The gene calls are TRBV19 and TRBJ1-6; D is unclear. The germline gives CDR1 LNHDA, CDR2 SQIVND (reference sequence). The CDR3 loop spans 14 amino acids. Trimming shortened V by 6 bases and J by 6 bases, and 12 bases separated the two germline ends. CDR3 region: CASRSSTSNSPLHF. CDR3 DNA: TGTGCCAGTAGGAGTTCCACGAGTAATTCACCCCTCCACTTT.